This is a list of T cell receptor beta chains from one sample in a study of cytomegalovirus exposure and HLA in healthy donors. Sequencing used immunoSEQ multiplex PCR; TCRdb keeps in-frame clones, though not all of them. The sample consists of around 190,000 clones, less than 85% of them appearing once. Sequencing used PBMCs. Receptor source: a man aged 30-40 years in good health and CMV-seropositive. The CDR3 runs from the conserved cysteine through the conserved F or W. D genes are given only for firm matches. Clone size is not always given. Where it is, it says once, few, many or a class for expanded clones.

size,J,D,V,CDR3,DNA
once,TRBJ2-2,TRBD2,TRBV2,CASSEYGGAYNGELFF,TGTGCCAGCAGTGAATACGGGGGGGCCTATAACGGGGAGCTGTTTTTT
-,TRBJ2-1,-,TRBV11-1,CASSPGGLTLNNEQFF,TGTGCCAGCAGCCCCGGCGGCCTGACTCTTAACAATGAGCAGTTCTTC
-,TRBJ1-2,TRBD1,TRBV29-1,CSVLGTGGYGYTF,TGCAGCGTACTTGGGACAGGGGGATATGGCTACACCTTC
-,TRBJ2-5,TRBD2,TRBV5-4,CATWDSVTRLAGGIKTQYF,TGTGCCACCTGGGACAGCGTCACACGACTAGCGGGGGGGATAAAGACCCAGTACTTC
-,TRBJ2-5,TRBD2,TRBV11-3,CASSVVGRWGLADQETQYF,TGTGCCAGCAGCGTAGTGGGGAGGTGGGGACTAGCGGACCAAGAGACCCAGTACTTC
-,TRBJ1-1,-,TRBV28,CATMNTEAFF,TGTGCCACCATGAACACTGAAGCTTTCTTT
-,TRBJ1-2,TRBD1,TRBV5-1,CASSLAVGTGGEGYTF,TGCGCCAGCAGCTTGGCGGTCGGGACAGGGGGCGAGGGCTACACCTTC
-,TRBJ2-1,TRBD1,TRBV19,CASSSRQGRFDEQFF,TGTGCCAGTAGTTCCAGACAGGGTCGCTTCGATGAGCAGTTCTTC
-,TRBJ2-3,-,TRBV15,CATSRDRGQGGADTQYF,TGTGCCACCAGCAGAGATAGGGGTCAGGGGGGAGCAGATACGCAGTATTTT
-,TRBJ2-5,TRBD1,TRBV6-5,CASSWDRGETQYF,TGTGCCAGCAGTTGGGACAGGGGGGAGACCCAGTACTTC
-,TRBJ2-3,TRBD2,TRBV18,CASSPTRSGRGEDTQYF,TGTGCCAGCTCACCGACCCGGAGCGGGAGAGGCGAAGATACGCAGTATTTT
few,TRBJ2-7,TRBD1,TRBV12-5,CASGLDGTAYEQYF,TGTGCTAGTGGTTTGGACGGGACAGCCTACGAGCAGTACTTC
-,TRBJ2-3,TRBD2,TRBV28,CASSFVAGGLDTQYF,TGTGCCAGCAGTTTTGTAGCGGGGGGGCTAGATACGCAGTATTTT
few,TRBJ1-1,-,TRBV9,CASSVADSGQLGAFF,TGTGCCAGCAGCGTAGCGGACAGTGGGCAACTGGGAGCTTTCTTT
-,TRBJ1-3,-,TRBV6-5,CASSYTEGVNTIYF,TGTGCCAGCAGTTACACGGAGGGTGTAAACACCATATATTTT
-,TRBJ2-2,TRBD2,TRBV5-1,CASSPRDGGASGELFF,TGCGCCAGCAGCCCGAGGGACGGGGGGGCTTCGGGGGAGCTGTTTTTT
-,TRBJ2-6,TRBD1,TRBV5-4,CASQGARGANVLTF,TGTGCCAGCCAGGGGGCGCGCGGGGCCAACGTCCTGACTTTC
-,TRBJ1-6,TRBD1,TRBV9,CASSVAGTGGNSPLHF,TGTGCCAGCAGCGTAGCCGGGACAGGGGGTAATTCACCCCTCCACTTT
-,TRBJ1-5,TRBD1,TRBV7-2,CASSRTWTGGGSPQHF,TGTGCCAGCAGCCGAACCTGGACAGGGGGGGGGTCCCCCCAGCATTTT
-,TRBJ2-3,-,TRBV7-9,CASSLGGGFTDTQYF,TGTGCCAGCAGCTTGGGCGGGGGCTTCACAGATACGCAGTATTTT
-,TRBJ2-7,TRBD2,TRBV27,CASTRGGEWYEQYF,TGTGCCAGCACCCGGGGGGGGGAGTGGTACGAGCAGTACTTC
-,TRBJ2-7,TRBD1,TRBV7-8,CASRPRWDRASEQYF,TGTGCCAGCAGGCCCCGATGGGACAGGGCTAGTGAGCAGTACTTC
-,TRBJ2-2,-,TRBV7-2,CASSRESTGELFF,TGTGCCAGCAGCCGGGAGAGCACCGGGGAGCTGTTTTTT
-,TRBJ1-6,TRBD1,TRBV5-4,CASSLLQGSSPLHF,TGTGCCAGCAGCTTGCTACAGGGGAGCTCACCCCTCCACTTT
once,TRBJ1-5,TRBD1,TRBV13,CASSFGQANSNQPQHF,TGTGCCAGCAGCTTCGGACAGGCAAATAGCAATCAGCCCCAGCATTTT
once,TRBJ1-1,-,TRBV7-2,CASSLALGEGSEAFF,TGTGCCAGCAGCTTAGCGCTCGGGGAAGGATCTGAAGCTTTCTTT
-,TRBJ2-1,-,TRBV29-1,CSGKVPGGHNEQFF,TGCAGCGGGAAGGTCCCAGGGGGGCACAATGAGCAGTTCTTC
-,TRBJ2-1,TRBD1,TRBV5-1,CASSWQGVEQFF,TGCGCCAGCAGCTGGCAGGGGGTTGAGCAGTTCTTC
few,TRBJ1-5,-,TRBV28,CASSLRNQPQHF,TGTGCCAGCAGCCTTAGAAATCAGCCCCAGCATTTT
-,TRBJ1-1,-,TRBV1,CTSPPPPTEAFF,TGCACCAGTCCTCCCCCCCCCACTGAAGCTTTCTTT
-,TRBJ1-2,TRBD1,TRBV11-2,CASSSQTTGWTLLDGYTF,TGTGCCAGCAGCTCACAAACGACAGGGTGGACATTACTGGATGGCTACACCTTC
-,TRBJ2-1,TRBD2,TRBV19,CASSTSGRANNEQFF,TGTGCCAGTAGTACTAGCGGGAGGGCCAACAATGAGCAGTTCTTC
-,TRBJ2-7,-,TRBV7-3,CASSLKVGSGEQYF,TGTGCCAGCAGCTTAAAGGTCGGGAGTGGCGAGCAGTACTTC
few,TRBJ1-4,-,TRBV9,CASSVGQGKGLFF,TGTGCCAGCAGCGTTGGTCAGGGAAAGGGGCTGTTTTTT
-,TRBJ1-5,TRBD1,TRBV5-1,CASSVGTGNQPQHF,TGCGCCAGCAGCGTAGGGACAGGGAATCAGCCCCAGCATTTT
-,TRBJ1-2,TRBD1,TRBV30,CAGVQPTGDGYTF,TGTGCCGGCGTACAACCGACAGGGGATGGCTACACCTTC
-,TRBJ2-5,-,TRBV11-2,CASREQGQETQYF,TGTGCCAGCCGGGAGCAGGGACAAGAGACCCAGTACTTC
-,TRBJ2-7,-,TRBV6-5,CASSYRQSYEQYF,TGTGCCAGCAGTTATCGACAGTCCTACGAGCAGTACTTC
few,TRBJ2-1,TRBD2,TRBV29-1,CSLFGTSVNNEQFF,TGCAGCTTATTTGGGACTAGCGTCAACAATGAGCAGTTCTTC
-,TRBJ2-6,-,TRBV10-3,CAISKPWGDGANVLTF,TGTGCCATCAGTAAACCCTGGGGGGACGGGGCCAACGTCCTGACTTTC
-,TRBJ1-4,-,TRBV30,CAWTKNSGLFF,TGTGCCTGGACCAAAAACTCGGGACTGTTTTTT
-,TRBJ1-4,-,TRBV9,CASSVAVGRGNEKLFF,TGTGCCAGCAGCGTAGCAGTGGGTCGGGGTAATGAAAAACTGTTTTTT
many,TRBJ2-7,TRBD2,TRBV5-1,CASSFGSGVPQGEQYF,TGCGCCAGCAGCTTCGGTAGCGGGGTGCCGCAAGGAGAGCAGTACTTC
once,TRBJ2-2,TRBD2,TRBV29-1,CSAGLAGGPNTGELFF,TGCAGCGCTGGACTCGCGGGGGGCCCGAACACCGGGGAGCTGTTTTTT
-,TRBJ2-3,-,TRBV7-2,CASRPSSDTQYF,TGTGCCAGCAGGCCTAGCTCAGATACGCAGTATTTT
few,TRBJ2-2,TRBD2,TRBV7-8,CASSKASGGTNTGELFF,TGTGCCAGCAGCAAAGCTAGCGGGGGGACTAACACCGGGGAGCTGTTTTTT
-,TRBJ2-5,-,TRBV5-1,CASSLRLAAGAQYF,TGCGCCAGCAGCTTGCGTCTAGCGGCAGGGGCCCAGTACTTC
-,TRBJ2-7,TRBD2,TRBV19,CASSNKAGLNYEQYF,TGTGCCAGTAGCAACAAAGCGGGGCTAAACTACGAGCAGTACTTC
-,TRBJ2-5,-,TRBV11-2,CASSLAETQYF,TGTGCCAGCAGCTTAGCTGAGACCCAGTACTTC
-,TRBJ2-5,-,TRBV30,CAWKTPVLQETQYF,TGTGCCTGGAAAACCCCGGTATTACAAGAGACCCAGTACTTC
-,TRBJ2-5,TRBD1,TRBV29-1,CSGGTGEMETQYF,TGCAGCGGCGGGACAGGGGAGATGGAGACCCAGTACTTC
-,TRBJ1-2,TRBD1,TRBV18,CASTPGQGNGYTF,TGTGCCAGCACACCGGGACAGGGAAACGGCTACACCTTC
-,TRBJ2-1,TRBD2,TRBV5-4,CASSWGLAGSYNEQFF,TGTGCCAGCAGTTGGGGACTAGCAGGCTCCTACAATGAGCAGTTCTTC
-,TRBJ1-5,TRBD1,TRBV30,CAWSVDRALGYSNQPQHF,TGTGCCTGGAGTGTTGACAGGGCCCTAGGTTATAGCAATCAGCCCCAGCATTTT
-,TRBJ2-7,-,TRBV4-1,CASSQDLGGANYEQYF,TGCGCCAGCAGCCAAGATCTTGGGGGGGCGAACTACGAGCAGTACTTC
once,TRBJ2-7,TRBD1,TRBV2,CASNWGQTYEQYF,TGTGCCAGCAACTGGGGACAGACCTACGAGCAGTACTTC
-,TRBJ2-7,TRBD1,TRBV7-2,CASSTGTGGYEQYF,TGTGCCAGCAGCACCGGGACAGGGGGCTACGAGCAGTACTTC
few,TRBJ2-7,-,TRBV20-1,CSAAPAYEQYF,TGCAGTGCCGCCCCGGCCTACGAGCAGTACTTC
-,TRBJ2-6,-,TRBV14,CASSQAGVTGANVLTF,TGTGCCAGCAGCCAAGCGGGGGTCACTGGGGCCAACGTCCTGACTTTC
once,TRBJ2-2,TRBD1,TRBV6-4,CASSDLPGQGMAGELFF,TGTGCCAGCAGTGACCTACCGGGACAGGGTATGGCCGGGGAGCTGTTTTTT